The rows below give T cell receptor beta chains drawn from one sample of a study of glioma-infiltrating T cells after dendritic cell vaccination. The protocol was immunoSEQ multiplex PCR, while the TCRdb copy is restricted to in-frame clones and leaves out a portion. This table holds about 95,000 clones, over 65% found once. The sample here was blood, taken before dendritic cell vaccination. The source is a human donor with glioblastoma. Each CDR3 is given with its conserved first and last residue. The D gene is left open where the match is weak. Size values are once, few and many counts, or a class for expanded clones, and some rows have none.

d_call clone_size j_call v_call cdr3_aa cdr3_nt
TRBD1 . TRBJ1-3 TRBV5-1 CASSLRDRENTIYF TGCGCCAGCTCACTCCGGGACAGGGAAAACACCATATATTTT
TRBD1 . TRBJ2-7 TRBV5-1 CASSILQGASYEQYF TGCGCCAGCAGCATACTACAGGGGGCGAGCTACGAGCAGTACTTC
TRBD2 . TRBJ2-2 TRBV15 CATSGTSGGNTGELFF TGTGCCACCAGCGGGACTAGCGGGGGTAACACCGGGGAGCTGTTTTTT
TRBD2 . TRBJ2-1 TRBV4-1 CASSQEERTSGARYNEQFF TGCGCCAGCAGCCAAGAAGAGAGGACAAGCGGGGCCCGGTACAATGAGCAGTTCTTC
TRBD1 few TRBJ1-5 TRBV10-3 CAISDSYRGQGNQPQHF TGTGCCATCAGTGACTCCTACCGAGGACAGGGCAATCAGCCCCAGCATTTT
TRBD2 . TRBJ2-7 TRBV11-3 CASSLGVGSGGLDEQYF TGTGCCAGCAGCTTAGGGGTCGGTAGCGGGGGACTCGACGAGCAGTACTTC
. . TRBJ1-1 TRBV7-9 CASSYGQGSTEAFF TGTGCCAGCAGCTACGGGCAGGGGAGCACTGAAGCTTTCTTT
TRBD1 . TRBJ2-2 TRBV7-9 CASSQGQGNTGELFF TGTGCCAGCAGCCAGGGACAGGGAAACACCGGGGAGCTGTTTTTT
. . TRBJ1-1 TRBV6-1 CASSEGSRYTEAFF TGTGCCAGCAGTGAAGGGAGCCGCTACACTGAAGCTTTCTTT
TRBD1 few TRBJ1-4 TRBV7-9 CASSFGTGYEKLFF TGTGCCAGCAGCTTCGGGACAGGGTACGAAAAACTGTTTTTT
TRBD2 . TRBJ2-3 TRBV30 CAWSVGLAGLTDTQYF TGTGCCTGGAGTGTAGGGCTAGCGGGCCTCACAGATACGCAGTATTTT
. . TRBJ1-2 TRBV7-2 CASSPAGENYGYTF TGTGCCAGCAGCCCCGCAGGCGAAAACTATGGCTACACCTTC
TRBD2 . TRBJ2-5 TRBV10-3 CATGTSGGGETQYF TGTGCCACCGGGACTAGCGGGGGGGGTGAGACCCAGTACTTC
. . TRBJ1-2 TRBV15 CATSRGGSGVGYGYTF TGTGCCACCAGCAGAGGAGGCTCAGGGGTTGGATATGGCTACACCTTC
TRBD2 . TRBJ2-1 TRBV19 CASSILAGGGNEQFF TGTGCCAGTAGTATACTAGCGGGAGGAGGGAATGAGCAGTTCTTC
. . TRBJ1-2 TRBV5-6 CASSLWSVETYGYTF TGTGCCAGCAGCTTGTGGAGTGTTGAAACTTATGGCTACACCTTC
. . TRBJ1-1 TRBV6-5 CANPRGGGNTEAFF TGTGCCAACCCCCGGGGGGGAGGTAACACTGAAGCTTTCTTT
. . TRBJ1-5 TRBV6-1 CASSAGQFSNQPQHF TGTGCCAGCAGTGCCGGACAGTTTAGCAATCAGCCCCAGCATTTT
. . TRBJ2-4 TRBV27 CASRGGGSKNIQYF TGTGCCAGCCGAGGGGGGGGGTCCAAAAACATTCAGTACTTC
. . TRBJ2-7 TRBV19 CASSIDPDSYYEQYF TGTGCCAGTAGTATAGATCCCGACAGCTACTACGAGCAGTACTTC
TRBD2 . TRBJ2-5 TRBV5-1 CASSLVGAGGQETQYF TGCGCCAGCAGCTTGGTTGGGGCCGGGGGGCAAGAGACCCAGTACTTC
. . TRBJ1-2 TRBV11-2 CASSTDRNYYGYTF TGTGCCAGCAGCACTGACAGGAACTACTATGGCTACACCTTC
TRBD2 . TRBJ2-3 TRBV5-1 CASSLGGLAGVDTQYF TGCGCCAGCAGCTTGGGAGGACTAGCGGGGGTAGATACGCAGTATTTT
TRBD2 few TRBJ2-7 TRBV5-4 CASSPSGGAYEQYF TGTGCCAGCAGCCCCTCGGGGGGGGCGTACGAGCAGTACTTC
. . TRBJ1-5 TRBV28 CASSHPPGQIDQPQHF TGTGCCAGCAGTCACCCGCCGGGACAAATAGATCAGCCCCAGCATTTT
. . TRBJ2-7 TRBV7-2 CASSTYRVGDEQYF TGTGCCAGCAGCACCTACAGGGTAGGGGACGAGCAGTACTTC
TRBD1 . TRBJ1-5 TRBV30 CAWSSGQAGGQPQHF TGTGCCTGGAGCTCAGGACAGGCCGGCGGTCAGCCCCAGCATTTT
TRBD2 . TRBJ2-7 TRBV10-3 CATTSGPLGEQYF TGTGCCACGACTAGCGGGCCCTTGGGGGAGCAGTACTTC
. . TRBJ1-1 TRBV7-8 CASSYRTELVAFF TGTGCCAGCAGCTATAGGACAGAATTGGTGGCTTTCTTT
. . TRBJ1-5 TRBV18 CASSPAGPNSNQPQHF TGTGCCAGCTCACCCGCGGGACCTAATAGCAATCAGCCCCAGCATTTT
. . TRBJ1-1 TRBV29-1 CSGTDSFSEAFF TGCAGCGGAACTGACTCGTTCAGTGAAGCTTTCTTT
. . TRBJ1-6 TRBV18 CASSLAGGNSPLHF TGTGCCAGCTCCCTAGCCGGGGGAAATTCACCCCTCCACTTT
TRBD1 . TRBJ1-5 TRBV4-1 CASSQPRQGVKQPQHF TGCGCCAGCAGCCAGCCGCGACAGGGGGTAAAACAGCCCCAGCATTTT
TRBD2 . TRBJ2-5 TRBV4-1 CASSPLRSGGRETQYF TGCGCCAGCAGCCCCCTTCGGAGCGGGGGGCGGGAGACCCAGTACTTC
. . TRBJ2-3 TRBV7-9 CASSSEISGYTDTQYF TGTGCCAGCAGCTCTGAGATTAGCGGATACACAGATACGCAGTATTTT
TRBD1 few TRBJ1-4 TRBV5-4 CASSFKDRANEKLFF TGTGCCAGCAGCTTTAAGGACAGGGCTAATGAAAAACTGTTTTTT
. . TRBJ1-2 TRBV30 CAWSYETGIGYTF TGTGCCTGGAGTTATGAGACAGGCATTGGCTACACCTTC
TRBD1 . TRBJ1-2 TRBV4-1 CASSQGDDRGRPGYGYTF TGCGCCAGCAGCCAAGGGGACGACAGGGGCCGCCCTGGCTATGGCTACACCTTC
TRBD1 few TRBJ1-1 TRBV4-2 CASSPTGTGHQGEAFF TGTGCCAGCAGCCCAACCGGGACAGGGCATCAGGGTGAAGCTTTCTTT
. . TRBJ2-3 TRBV5-1 CASSFTATAGDTQYF TGCGCCAGCAGCTTTACCGCTACCGCAGGGGATACGCAGTATTTT
. . TRBJ2-1 TRBV27 CASSPSGHYNEQFF TGTGCCAGCAGTCCCTCTGGCCACTACAATGAGCAGTTCTTC
. once TRBJ1-2 TRBV14 CASSQEWWEGDGYTF TGTGCCAGCAGCCAAGAATGGTGGGAAGGGGATGGCTACACCTTC
TRBD2 . TRBJ2-1 TRBV19 CASSIRRREGPWQFF TGTGCCAGTAGTATTAGGCGGCGGGAGGGTCCGTGGCAGTTCTTC